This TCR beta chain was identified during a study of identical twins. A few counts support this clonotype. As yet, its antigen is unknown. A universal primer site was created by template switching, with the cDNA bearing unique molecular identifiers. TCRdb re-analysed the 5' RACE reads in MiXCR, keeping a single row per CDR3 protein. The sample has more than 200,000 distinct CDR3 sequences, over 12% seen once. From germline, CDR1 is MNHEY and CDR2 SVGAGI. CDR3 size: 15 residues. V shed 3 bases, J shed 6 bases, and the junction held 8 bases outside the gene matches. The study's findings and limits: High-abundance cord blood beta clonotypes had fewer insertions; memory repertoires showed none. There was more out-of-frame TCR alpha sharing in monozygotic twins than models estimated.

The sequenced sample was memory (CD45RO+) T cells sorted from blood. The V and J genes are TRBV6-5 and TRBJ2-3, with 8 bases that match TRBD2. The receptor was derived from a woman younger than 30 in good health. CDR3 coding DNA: TGTGCCAGCAGTTATGGGGCGGGGGGCCTCGATACGCAGTATTTT. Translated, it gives CASSYGAGGLDTQYF.